This TCR beta chain is drawn from a study of early stage breast cancer tumors. This clone was observed a few times. Antigen unknown. Study results and limitations: Tumors had about 2.6-fold higher T cell density than normal breast. Chain pairing and CD4, CD8 or FOXP3 expression were not captured. Commonly generated sequences made up most enriched TCRB sequences shared between patients.

Assay: immunoSEQ multiplex PCR; the TCRdb copy retains only in-frame clones and omits some. The sample carries some 30,000 clones, just under 75% recorded once. The sequenced sample was breast tumor tissue. The receptor's source is a person in their twenties or thirties with breast cancer.

In DNA form, the CDR3 reads TGTGCCAGCAGTTCCTCGGGTCCCAATGGCTACACCTTC. The encoded protein is CASSSSGPNGYTF. This chain links TRBV27 with TRBJ1-2; unclear D gene. V gave up 4 bases and J gave up 6 bases, with 12 bases separating them. Germline V gives CDR1 MNHEY, CDR2 SMNVEV (reference sequence). CDR3 length: 13 residues.